A single sample is the source of the 9 T cell receptor beta chains below, sequenced in a study of blood T cell repertoires in COVID-19. This table comes from immunoSEQ multiplex PCR, and its TCRdb copy is limited to in-frame clones, with some not included. The sample lists 300,000 to 350,000 clones, around 90% seen once, with approximately 10% in the top ten. The source material was peripheral blood. Receptor source: a young man with COVID-19, enrolled during active disease.

The chain uses TRBV4-3 and TRBJ2-1; 13 bases align to TRBD2. The CDR3 is 20 residues long. J was trimmed by 0 bases and V by 2 bases; bases with no gene match: 10. Per germline, CDR1 LGHNA and CDR2 YSLEER. Written as DNA, the CDR3 is TGCGCCAGCAGCCAAAGACTAGCGGGAGGTCCTTTTTCCTCCTACAATGAGCAGTTCTTC. Its protein is CASSQRLAGGPFSSYNEQFF.

The CDR3 loop reads CASSQAGTGPRGYTF. The CDR3 DNA sequence: TGCGCCAGCAGCCAAGCCGGGACAGGGCCCCGGGGCTACACCTTC. The V gene is TRBV4-3, the J gene TRBJ1-2, with 9 bases that match TRBD1. The CDR3 has 15 residues. Unmatched junction bases numbered 8, after V lost 1 base and J lost 8 bases. Germline V gives CDR1 LGHNA, CDR2 YSLEER.

The V gene is TRBV5-1, the J gene TRBJ2-7; TRBD1 agrees at 8 bases. Germline V gives CDR1 SGHRS, CDR2 YFSETQ. V dropped 3 bases and J dropped 6; count of bases not matched to a gene: 11. The CDR3 runs to 15 residues. The CDR3 region is CASSSRTGSLSEQYF. Here the CDR3 DNA reads TGCGCCAGCAGCTCCCGGACAGGGTCGCTTAGCGAGCAGTACTTC.

This clone was detected only a few times. The gene calls are TRBV7-9 and TRBJ2-7, with D perhaps matching TRBD1 (8 bases). Germline CDR1 is SEHNR and CDR2 is FQNEAQ (reference sequence). The V gene lost 11 bases and the J gene lost 6 bases, with 26 bases spanning the gap. CDR3 size: 15 residues. For the CDR3, the DNA is TGTGCCGGGGGGGACAGGAGAACCTCTGAGGGCGAGCAGTACTTC. Amino acids: CAGGDRRTSEGEQYF.

This chain uses TRBV27 with TRBJ2-7, with 7 bases identical to TRBD1. The junction had 9 bases not matched to a gene; V was cut back by 5 bases and J by 2 bases. Germline-derived CDR1 and CDR2 are MNHEY and SMNVEV (reference sequence). The CDR3 consists of 15 residues. CDR3 nucleotide sequence: TGTGCCAGCAGTAACAGGGGCAATCGCGCCTACGAGCAGTACTTC. This encodes CASSNRGNRAYEQYF.

This clone appeared once. The V gene is TRBV14, the J gene TRBJ1-5; D uncertain. Trimming pared 1 base from V and 6 bases from J, leaving 10 bases between. Per germline, CDR1 SGHDN and CDR2 FVKESK. The CDR3 totals 14 residues. CDR3 nucleotide sequence: TGTGCCAGCAGCCAAGGTGCGGGCGGTCAGCCCCAGCATTTT. This codes for CASSQGAGGQPQHF.

The V gene is TRBV3-1 (or the pseudogene TRBV3-2), the J gene TRBJ2-3; a possible D gene is TRBD2 (5 bases). CDR1 is LGHDT, CDR2 YNNKEL, per germline (reference sequence). The CDR3 covers 13 residues. V gave up 4 bases and J gave up 3 bases, with 8 bases separating them. CDR3 nucleotide sequence: TGTGCCAGCAGCCGTCGCGGGACAGATACGCAGTATTTT. Amino acid sequence: CASSRRGTDTQYF.

The chain carries TRBV5-4 and TRBJ2-3, with 9 bases lining up with TRBD2. CDR3 length: 15 residues. Germline-derived CDR1 and CDR2 are SGHNT and YYREEE (reference sequence). The ends lost 2 bases at V and 1 base at J; junction bases unmatched: 2. The CDR3 DNA follows: TGTGCCAGCAGCTTCCGCGGGGGGGGCACAGATACGCAGTATTTT. The encoded protein is CASSFRGGGTDTQYF.

This sequence joins TRBV3-1 (or the pseudogene TRBV3-2) and TRBJ1-1; D ambiguous. V was clipped by 3 bases and J by 7 bases, with 15 bases between them. The CDR3 extends over 14 amino acids. CDR1 and CDR2 from the germline V gene are LGHDT and YNNKEL (reference sequence). The CDR3 nucleotides are TGTGCCAGCAGCCAGGGCCGTATACAGTTTGAAGCTTTCTTT. Translated, it gives CASSQGRIQFEAFF.